The text below deals with one TCR beta chain. The antigen is not known. This CDR3 spans 15 amino acids. V lost 5 bases, J lost 7 bases, and 5 bases stayed unmatched. Germline lookup yields CDR1 MNHNS and CDR2 SASEGT. This specimen belongs to a study of shared clonotypes between healthy human individuals. Study conclusions and caveats: Memory subsets generally showed smaller estimated richness than naive subsets did.

CD4+ cells yielded CD45RA+ naive and CD45RA-negative memory subsets. Original processing methods: ImmunoSEQ yielded junction-only sequences lacking quality scores, so filtering differed. Sequencing used immunoSEQ multiplex PCR; TCRdb keeps in-frame clones, though not all of them. V, J and clone size are taken as reported in that table, and D and trimming were inferred from the DNA itself. The sample consists of over a million clones, 75% to 85% of them appearing once. V and J are TRBV6-1 and TRBJ2-1; TRBD2 matches at 13 bases. This sequence originates from a man between 18 and 35 years old in good health. Some clones in this sample may be carry-over from other donors' samples. The material sequenced was memory CD4+ T cells from PBMCs. The subset here: CD45RA-negative fraction. The CDR3 loop is CASSTGTSGVNEQFF. In DNA, the CDR3 is TGTGCCAGCAGTACCGGGACTAGCGGGGTGAATGAGCAGTTCTTC.